This passage covers 18 T cell receptor beta chains from one sample sequenced in a study of blood T cell repertoires in COVID-19 (dated by TCRdb to 2020 to 2022). Receptors were amplified or captured by the immunoSEQ multiplex PCR assay. Entries here come from immuneACCESS through TCRdb and include only in-frame sequences with V and J called. Some clones fail to appear in such tables; in the studies checked, an unresolved V gene covers under half of the shortfall, and the cause of the remainder is unknown. A total of about 330,000 clones appear in this sample, about 90% of them only once. The ten largest clonotypes hold 5% to 7.5% of the sample. The source material was peripheral blood. These receptors were obtained from a man aged 18 to 29 who had recovered from COVID-19.

The genes are TRBV20-1 and TRBJ2-7, with D unresolved. The germline V and J ends were trimmed by 3 bases and 0 bases, with 15 bases remaining between them. CDR1 and CDR2 from the germline V gene are DFQATT and SNEGSKA (reference sequence). This CDR3 has 15 amino acids. The CDR3 loop reads CSASSPAASSYEQYF. DNA of the CDR3: TGCAGTGCTAGTTCCCCCGCCGCTAGCTCCTACGAGCAGTACTTC.

J is TRBJ2-1 and V is TRBV28; perhaps TRBD2 as D (7 bases). Deletions cut 2 bases from V and 7 bases from J, with 21 bases between. The CDR3 consists of 17 residues. Per the germline V gene, CDR1 is MDHEN and CDR2 is SYDVKM. The CDR3 sequence: CASSLASGGGAANEQFF. As DNA, the CDR3 is TGTGCCAGCAGTTTAGCCTCAGGAGGGGGGGCGGCAAATGAGCAGTTCTTC.

This clone was found many times. V gene TRBV20-1 combines with J gene TRBJ2-2; D is perhaps TRBD1 (6 bases). The CDR3 runs to 15 residues. With 3 bases removed from V and 7 bases from J, the gap between germline ends came to 18 bases. Germline CDR1 is DFQATT and CDR2 is SNEGSKA (reference sequence). CDR3 protein: CSASFGGSRGGELFF. In DNA, the CDR3 is TGCAGTGCTAGTTTTGGTGGGAGCAGGGGCGGGGAGCTGTTTTTT.

This clone has only a few counts. The chain joins TRBV28 to TRBJ2-1, with TRBD2 matching 10 bases. The V and J ends lost 9 bases and 4 bases, in that order; junction bases with no gene match: 6. The CDR3 runs 14 residues. The germline CDR1 and CDR2 sequences are MDHEN and SYDVKM. The CDR3 bases are TGTGCCAGTTTCGCTAGCGGGAGATACAATGAGCAGTTCTTC. Its protein is CASFASGRYNEQFF.

This clone appeared a single time. The chain joins TRBV30 to TRBJ2-1, with D possibly matching TRBD2 (6 bases). Germline V gene sequence: CDR1 GTSNPN, CDR2 SVGIG (reference sequence). V lost 6 bases, J lost 0 bases, and 12 bases lay in between. This CDR3 has 14 amino acids. CDR3 region: CACNAGSSYNEQFF. CDR3 bases: TGTGCCTGCAACGCGGGGAGCTCCTACAATGAGCAGTTCTTC.

This clone was recorded a few times. V and J are TRBV7-3 and TRBJ1-1; tentatively, D is TRBD1 (5 bases). CDR3 length: 13 residues. Germline CDR1 SGHTA, CDR2 FQGTGA. Between the trimmed V and J ends, which lost 2 bases and 3 bases, there was a span of 7 bases. The CDR3 DNA sequence: TGTGCCAGCAGCTTAGGGGGGGACACTGAAGCTTTCTTT. Translation gives CASSLGGDTEAFF.

Here the CDR3 reads CASSRREGLEQYF. The CDR3 nucleotides are TGTGCCAGCAGCCGTAGGGAGGGCCTCGAGCAGTACTTC. This rearrangement joins TRBV3-1 (or the pseudogene TRBV3-2) to TRBJ2-7; 7 bases fit TRBD2. Trimming removed 4 bases from V and 6 bases from J; junction bases left unmatched: 6. The germline CDR1 and CDR2 sequences are LGHDT and YNNKEL (reference sequence). This CDR3 is built from 13 residues.

The chain employs TRBV5-1 and TRBJ2-3; TRBD2 matches at 9 bases. The germline V gene encodes CDR1 SGHRS and CDR2 YFSETQ. After removal of 0 bases from V and 3 bases from J, the junction contained 8 bases not matched to a gene. The CDR3 is 17 amino acids. CDR3 DNA: TGCGCCAGCAGCTTGGCCGGAGCGGGGGGATGGACAGATACGCAGTATTTT. It translates to CASSLAGAGGWTDTQYF. The whole variable domain, filled in from reference TRBV5-1 and TRBJ2-3, reads KAGVTQTPRYLIKTRGQQVTLSCSPISGHRSVSWYQQTPGQGLQFLFEYFSETQRNKGNFPGRFSGRQFSNSRSEMNVSTLELGDSALYLCASSLAGAGGWTDTQYFGPGTRLTVL.

The CDR3, as DNA: TGCGCCAGCAGTGATGGTACAGGGCCCAGTCACAATGAGCAGTTCTTC. Translated, it gives CASSDGTGPSHNEQFF. V and J are TRBV10-1 and TRBJ2-1, with D possibly TRBD1 on 6 matching bases. This CDR3 region has 16 residues. Germline V gives CDR1 WNHNN, CDR2 SYGVQD (reference sequence). Trimming pared 3 bases from V and 5 bases from J, leaving 17 bases between.

This clone was found a few times. This chain uses TRBV28 with TRBJ1-4, with TRBD1 matching 7 bases. This CDR3 has 17 amino acids. After removal of 0 bases from V and 4 bases from J, the junction contained 8 bases not matched to a gene. Germline CDR1 MDHEN, CDR2 SYDVKM. The CDR3 DNA reads as TGTGCCAGCAGTTTATGGGCCCCGGGACAGCTTAATGAAAAACTGTTTTTT. Protein sequence: CASSLWAPGQLNEKLFF.

The chain employs TRBV13 and TRBJ2-1; D is uncertain. This CDR3 is built from 15 residues. Germline assignment: CDR1 PRHDT and CDR2 FYEKMQ (reference sequence). V was shortened by 5 bases and J by 0 bases, with 11 bases between the two germline ends. CDR3 DNA: TGTGCCAGCAGCGACGCTAGGAGCTCCTACAATGAGCAGTTCTTC. Its protein product is CASSDARSSYNEQFF. Full variable domain (missing parts from reference TRBV13 and TRBJ2-1): AAGVIQSPRHLIKEKRETATLKCYPIPRHDTVYWYQQGPGQDPQFLISFYEKMQSDKGSIPDRFSAQQFSDYHSELNMSSLELGDSALYFCASSDARSSYNEQFFGPGTRLTVL.

V gene TRBV4-3 combines with J gene TRBJ2-1, with D perhaps TRBD2 (5 bases). Trimming stripped 1 base from V and 4 bases from J, with 11 bases between. The CDR3 runs to 15 residues. Per the germline V gene, CDR1 is LGHNA and CDR2 is YSLEER. The CDR3 here is CASSQGELGYNEQFF. In DNA form, the CDR3 reads TGCGCCAGCAGCCAAGGGGAACTAGGTTACAATGAGCAGTTCTTC.

The chain carries TRBV9 and TRBJ1-1; tentative D call: TRBD1 (6 bases). Germline V gene lookup returns CDR1 SGDLS and CDR2 YYNGEE. The CDR3 consists of 15 residues. Deletions cut 4 bases from V and 0 bases from J, with 13 bases between. The CDR3 here is CASSPRTEMNTEAFF. CDR3 bases: TGTGCCAGCAGCCCCCGGACAGAAATGAACACTGAAGCTTTCTTT.

The J gene is TRBJ2-1, the V gene TRBV7-9, with TRBD2 matching 8 bases. There are 18 residues in the CDR3. J gave up 0 bases and V 3 bases, and 10 bases lay outside the gene matches. Germline assignment: CDR1 SEHNR and CDR2 FQNEAQ (reference sequence). The CDR3 spells CASSFPSGGGSSYNEQFF. DNA of the CDR3: TGTGCCAGCAGCTTCCCCTCCGGCGGGGGGAGCTCCTACAATGAGCAGTTCTTC.

The chain recombines TRBV10-3 with TRBJ2-7; D is possibly TRBD1 (6 bases). CDR1 and CDR2 from the germline V gene are ENHRY and SYGVKD. The ends were cut back, 7 bases at V and 3 bases at J, with 13 bases in the middle. CDR3 length equals 13 residues. The CDR3 region is CAINSGDNYEQYF. DNA of the CDR3: TGTGCCATCAACTCAGGGGATAACTACGAGCAGTACTTC.

CDR3 protein: CASSLRDSGNTEAFF. The CDR3 DNA is TGCGCCAGCAGCCTTCGGGACTCGGGGAACACTGAAGCTTTCTTT. The V call is TRBV4-1, the J call TRBJ1-1, with D possibly matching TRBD1 (5 bases). The CDR3 is made up of 15 amino acids. Germline CDR1 MGHRA, CDR2 YSYEKL. V was shortened by 4 bases and J by 1 base, with 13 bases between the two germline ends.

The chain links TRBV7-9 to TRBJ2-3; D unclear. CDR3 length: 15 amino acids. The V gene's germline CDR1 is SEHNR and CDR2 FQNEAQ (reference sequence). V gave up 6 bases and J gave up 1 base, with 14 bases separating them. CDR3 in amino acids: CASRSGWMGTDTQYF. The CDR3 nucleotides read TGTGCCAGCAGGTCCGGGTGGATGGGCACAGATACGCAGTATTTT. Combining the CDR3 with reference TRBV7-9 and TRBJ2-3 gives the whole variable domain DTGVSQNPRHKITKRGQNVTFRCDPISEHNRLYWYRQTLGQGPEFLTYFQNEAQLEKSRLLSDRFSAERPKGSFSTLEIQRTEQGDSAMYLCASRSGWMGTDTQYFGPGTRLTVL.

The chain carries TRBV29-1 and TRBJ2-7; TRBD1 matches 8 bases. There are 16 residues in the CDR3. The germline gives CDR1 SQVTM, CDR2 ANQGSEA. J was trimmed by 4 bases and V by 2 bases; bases with no gene match: 13. CDR3 bases: TGCAGCGTTGAAAATCGGCGCCAGGGGGCAAAGTACGAGCAGTACTTC. Translation gives CSVENRRQGAKYEQYF.